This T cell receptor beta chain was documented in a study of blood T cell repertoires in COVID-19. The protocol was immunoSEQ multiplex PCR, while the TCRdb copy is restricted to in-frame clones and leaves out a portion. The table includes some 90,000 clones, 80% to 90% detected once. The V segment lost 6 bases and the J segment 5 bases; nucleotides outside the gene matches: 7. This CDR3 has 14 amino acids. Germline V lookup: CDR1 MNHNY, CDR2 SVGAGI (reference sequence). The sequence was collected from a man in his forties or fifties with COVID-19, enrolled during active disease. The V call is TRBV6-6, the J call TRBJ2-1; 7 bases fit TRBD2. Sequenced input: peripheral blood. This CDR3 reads CASSLRGVNNEQFF. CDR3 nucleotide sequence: TGTGCCAGCAGCCTCCGGGGGGTAAACAATGAGCAGTTCTTC.